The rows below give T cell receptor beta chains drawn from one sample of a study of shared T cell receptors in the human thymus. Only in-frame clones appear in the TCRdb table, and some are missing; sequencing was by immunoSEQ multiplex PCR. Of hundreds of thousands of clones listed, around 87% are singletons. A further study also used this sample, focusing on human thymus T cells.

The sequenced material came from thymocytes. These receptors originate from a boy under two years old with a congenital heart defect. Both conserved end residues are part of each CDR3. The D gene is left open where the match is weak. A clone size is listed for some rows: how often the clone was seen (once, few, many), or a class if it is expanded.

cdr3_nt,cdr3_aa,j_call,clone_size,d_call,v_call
TGTGCCAGCAGCTTAGCCCGGACTAGCGGGAGACTGTTCTTC,CASSLARTSGRLFF,TRBJ2-1,.,TRBD2,TRBV13
TGTGCCAGCAGTTCAGGGGCATCCGAATCCTACGAGCAGTACTTC,CASSSGASESYEQYF,TRBJ2-7,.,.,TRBV6-1
TGTGCCAGCAGCTTGAGGACAGACACCCATCAGCCCCAGCATTTT,CASSLRTDTHQPQHF,TRBJ1-5,.,.,TRBV5-6
TGTGCCAGCAGCCCCGGCGGACGGGGGGCAACCTACGAGCAGTACTTC,CASSPGGRGATYEQYF,TRBJ2-7,.,.,TRBV7-8
TGCAGCGTCGATTACAGGGGATTGAACACTGAAGCTTTCTTT,CSVDYRGLNTEAFF,TRBJ1-1,.,TRBD1,TRBV29-1
TGTGCCAGCAGTCCCGATACTAGCGGGGGGCCCTTCGGGGAGCTGTTTTTT,CASSPDTSGGPFGELFF,TRBJ2-2,.,TRBD2,TRBV27
TGTGCCAGCAGTTTATCGGGGACTAGCGGGAGCTCCTACGAGCAGTACTTC,CASSLSGTSGSSYEQYF,TRBJ2-7,.,TRBD2,TRBV27
TGTGCCAGTAGTACAGCGACGGGGGGCATCCCCTACGAGCAGTACTTC,CASSTATGGIPYEQYF,TRBJ2-7,once,.,TRBV19
TGTGCCAGCTCACCCGTTCGGCGGGGAGATTACGAGCAGTACTTC,CASSPVRRGDYEQYF,TRBJ2-7,.,.,TRBV18
TGTGCCGGCAGCCAAGGTGGGGGCCTTGACTATGGCTACACCTTC,CAGSQGGGLDYGYTF,TRBJ1-2,.,.,TRBV4-2
TGCGCCAGCAGCCAAGGCGCGGCGAATTTGCTCACAGATACGCAGTATTTT,CASSQGAANLLTDTQYF,TRBJ2-3,.,.,TRBV4-1
TGTGCCAGCAGCTTGGAGGGGACTAGCAGGCCCTACGAGCAGTACTTC,CASSLEGTSRPYEQYF,TRBJ2-7,few,TRBD2,TRBV5-4
TGTGCCACCAGCAGGCGGCGGGGGGACACAGATACGCAGTATTTT,CATSRRRGDTDTQYF,TRBJ2-3,.,TRBD2,TRBV15